This T cell receptor (beta chain) was observed in a study of T cell repertoires in ileal Crohn's disease. Clones were read by immunoSEQ multiplex PCR, and TCRdb kept only the in-frame ones, dropping some. This table has about 62,000 clones, 85% to 90% appearing once. Time point indicated: neoterminal ileum biopsy at postoperative endoscopy, about 6 months after surgery. Trimming shortened V by 0 bases and J by 2 bases, and 7 bases separated the two germline ends. In germline, CDR1 is WSHSY, CDR2 SAAADI. The CDR3 extends over 14 amino acids. This sequence originates from an adult with Crohn's disease. The chain uses TRBV10-2 and TRBJ1-2, with no clear D. Input material: ileal tissue. Here the CDR3 reads CASSESSRNYGYTF. CDR3 nucleotides: TGCGCCAGCAGTGAGTCATCCAGGAACTATGGCTACACCTTC.